What follows describes a single T cell receptor (beta chain). Additional DNA sequences in this sample encode the identical CDR3. Assay used: immunoSEQ multiplex PCR; TCRdb lists only in-frame clones, some missing. The sample includes under 300,000 clones, over 80% of them seen just once. The data were taken from a study of blood T cell repertoires in COVID-19. Overall study context: From the United States, Italy and Spain came samples of acute and convalescent COVID-19. PBMCs, B-cell-depleted T cells, or T cells provided the cDNA or gDNA that made up the material.

This CDR3 has 14 amino acids. Per germline, CDR1 MNHEY and CDR2 SVGAGI. V gave up 6 bases and J gave up 2 bases; unmatched junction bases: 6. Sequenced: peripheral blood. This chain connects TRBV6-5 to TRBJ1-1; TRBD1 agrees at 7 bases. This TCR was sampled from a man between 60 and 75 years old who had recovered from COVID-19. The CDR3 DNA reads as TGTGCCAGCAGCCCCAGACAGGGCAACACTGAAGCTTTCTTT. This sequence encodes CASSPRQGNTEAFF.